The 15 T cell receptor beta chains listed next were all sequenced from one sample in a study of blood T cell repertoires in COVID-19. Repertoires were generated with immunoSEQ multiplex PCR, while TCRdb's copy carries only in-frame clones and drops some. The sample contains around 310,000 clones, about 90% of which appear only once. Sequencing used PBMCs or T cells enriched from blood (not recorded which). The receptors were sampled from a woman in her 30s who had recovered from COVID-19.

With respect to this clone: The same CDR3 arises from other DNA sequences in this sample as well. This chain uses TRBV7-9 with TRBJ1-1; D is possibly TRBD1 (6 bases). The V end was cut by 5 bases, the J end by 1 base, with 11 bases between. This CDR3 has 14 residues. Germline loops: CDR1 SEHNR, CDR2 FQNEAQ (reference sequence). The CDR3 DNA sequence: TGTGCCAGCAGCCCCCTGACAGGGAACACTGAAGCTTTCTTT. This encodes CASSPLTGNTEAFF.

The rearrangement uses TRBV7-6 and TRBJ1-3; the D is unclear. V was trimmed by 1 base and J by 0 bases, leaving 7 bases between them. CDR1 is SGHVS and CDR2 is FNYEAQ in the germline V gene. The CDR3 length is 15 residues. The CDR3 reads CASSLDRYSGNTIYF. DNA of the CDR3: TGTGCCAGCAGCTTAGACAGATACTCTGGAAACACCATATATTTT. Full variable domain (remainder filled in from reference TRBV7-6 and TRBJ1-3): GAGVSQSPRYKVTKRGQDVALRCDPISGHVSLYWYRQALGQGPEFLTYFNYEAQQDKSGLPNDRFSAERPEGSISTLTIQRTEQRDSAMYRCASSLDRYSGNTIYFGEGSWLTVV.

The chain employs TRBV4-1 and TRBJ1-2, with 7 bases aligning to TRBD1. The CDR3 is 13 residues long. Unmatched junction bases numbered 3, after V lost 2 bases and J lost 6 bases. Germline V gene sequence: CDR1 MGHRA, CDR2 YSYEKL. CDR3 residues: CASSQQGGDGYTF. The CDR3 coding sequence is TGCGCCAGCAGCCAACAGGGGGGTGATGGCTACACCTTC.

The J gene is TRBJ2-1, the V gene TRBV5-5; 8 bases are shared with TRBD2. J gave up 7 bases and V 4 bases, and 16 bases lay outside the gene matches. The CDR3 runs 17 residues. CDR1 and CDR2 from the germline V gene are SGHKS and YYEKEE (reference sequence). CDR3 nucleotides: TGTGCCAGCAGCCGGGTGATTTTGGCGGGAGGACAAAATGAGCAGTTCTTC. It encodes CASSRVILAGGQNEQFF. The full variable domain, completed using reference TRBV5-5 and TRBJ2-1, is DAGVTQSPTHLIKTRGQQVTLRCSPISGHKSVSWYQQVLGQGPQFIFQYYEKEERGRGNFPDRFSARQFPNYSSELNVNALLLGDSALYLCASSRVILAGGQNEQFFGPGTRLTVL.

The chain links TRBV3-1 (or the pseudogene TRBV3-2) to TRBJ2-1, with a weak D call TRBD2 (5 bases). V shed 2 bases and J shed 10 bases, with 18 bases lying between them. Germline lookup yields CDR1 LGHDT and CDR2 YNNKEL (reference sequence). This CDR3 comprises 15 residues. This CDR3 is CASSQSPPVVAEQFF. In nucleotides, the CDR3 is TGTGCCAGCAGCCAAAGCCCGCCTGTCGTAGCGGAGCAGTTCTTC.

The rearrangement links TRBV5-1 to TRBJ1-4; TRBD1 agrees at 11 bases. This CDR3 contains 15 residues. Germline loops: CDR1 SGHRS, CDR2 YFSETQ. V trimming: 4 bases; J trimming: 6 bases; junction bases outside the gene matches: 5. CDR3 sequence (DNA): TGCGCCAGCAGCCCCGGGACAGGGGGATATGAAAAACTGTTTTTT. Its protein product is CASSPGTGGYEKLFF.

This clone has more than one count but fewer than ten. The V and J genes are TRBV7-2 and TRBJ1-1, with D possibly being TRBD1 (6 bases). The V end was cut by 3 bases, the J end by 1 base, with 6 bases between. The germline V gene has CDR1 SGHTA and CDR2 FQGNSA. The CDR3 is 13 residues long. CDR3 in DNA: TGTGCCAGCAGCTTGGGACAGAACACTGAAGCTTTCTTT. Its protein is CASSLGQNTEAFF.

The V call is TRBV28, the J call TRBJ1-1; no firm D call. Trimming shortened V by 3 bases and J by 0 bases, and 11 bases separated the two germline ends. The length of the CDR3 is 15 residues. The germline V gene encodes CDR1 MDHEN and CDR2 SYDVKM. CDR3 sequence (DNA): TGTGCCAGCAGTTTGATAGGACTTCTGAACACTGAAGCTTTCTTT. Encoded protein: CASSLIGLLNTEAFF.

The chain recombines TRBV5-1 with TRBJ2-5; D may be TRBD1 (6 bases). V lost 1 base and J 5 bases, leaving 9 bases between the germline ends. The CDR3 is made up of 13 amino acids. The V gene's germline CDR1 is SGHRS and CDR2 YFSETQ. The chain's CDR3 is CASSLTGWETQYF. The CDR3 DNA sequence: TGCGCCAGCAGCTTGACAGGGTGGGAGACCCAGTACTTC.

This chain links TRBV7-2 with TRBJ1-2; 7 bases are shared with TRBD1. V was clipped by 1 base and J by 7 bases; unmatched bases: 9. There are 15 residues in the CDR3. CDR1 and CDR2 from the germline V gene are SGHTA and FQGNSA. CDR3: CASSLDGTAVVGYTF. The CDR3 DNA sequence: TGTGCCAGCAGCTTAGACGGGACAGCGGTTGTTGGCTACACCTTC.

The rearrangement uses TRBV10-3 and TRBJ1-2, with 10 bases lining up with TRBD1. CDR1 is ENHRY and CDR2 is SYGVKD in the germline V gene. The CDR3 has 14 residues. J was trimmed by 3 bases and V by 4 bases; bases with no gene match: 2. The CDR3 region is CAISGGTGDYGYTF. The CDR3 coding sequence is TGTGCCATCAGTGGGGGGACAGGGGACTATGGCTACACCTTC.

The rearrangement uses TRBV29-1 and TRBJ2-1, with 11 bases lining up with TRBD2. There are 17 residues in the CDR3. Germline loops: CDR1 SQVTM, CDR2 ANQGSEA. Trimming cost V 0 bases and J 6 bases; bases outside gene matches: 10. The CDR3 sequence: CSVEELVLTSGSNEQFF. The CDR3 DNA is TGCAGCGTTGAAGAGTTGGTTCTAACTAGCGGGAGCAATGAGCAGTTCTTC.

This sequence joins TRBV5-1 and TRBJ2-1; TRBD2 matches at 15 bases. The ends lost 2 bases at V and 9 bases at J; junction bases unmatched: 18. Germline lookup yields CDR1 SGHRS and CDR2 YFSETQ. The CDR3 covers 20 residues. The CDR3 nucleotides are TGCGCCAGCAGCTTCCGAGGACTAGCGGGAGGGCCTTTGATCTCTGGTGAGCAGTTCTTC. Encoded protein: CASSFRGLAGGPLISGEQFF.

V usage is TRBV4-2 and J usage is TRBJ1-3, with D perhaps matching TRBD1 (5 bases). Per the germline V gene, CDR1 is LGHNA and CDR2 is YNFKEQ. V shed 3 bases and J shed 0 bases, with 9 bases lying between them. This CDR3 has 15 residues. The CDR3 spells CASSHSGNSGNTIYF. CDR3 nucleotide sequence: TGTGCCAGCAGCCATTCAGGGAACTCTGGAAACACCATATATTTT.

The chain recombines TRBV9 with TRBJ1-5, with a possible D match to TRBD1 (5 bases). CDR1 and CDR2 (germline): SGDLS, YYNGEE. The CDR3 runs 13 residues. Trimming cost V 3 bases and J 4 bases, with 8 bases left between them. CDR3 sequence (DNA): TGTGCCAGCAGCGACGGGGGAAATCAGCCCCAGCATTTT. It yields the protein CASSDGGNQPQHF.